What follows are 3 T cell receptor beta chains derived from one specimen sequenced in a study of blood T cell repertoires in COVID-19. Assay: immunoSEQ multiplex PCR; the TCRdb copy retains only in-frame clones and omits some. In the table there are about 310,000 clones, around 91% of which are singletons. Sequences were obtained from PBMCs or T cells enriched from blood (not recorded which). All receptors derive from a middle-aged woman who had recovered from COVID-19.

The rearrangement links TRBV19 to TRBJ2-1; TRBD2 is a possible D gene (6 bases). The germline V gene has CDR1 LNHDA and CDR2 SQIVND (reference sequence). Trimming took 6 bases from V and 7 from J, leaving 22 bases between them. The length of the CDR3 is 16 residues. CDR3 nucleotides: TGTGCCAGTAGCCACCTAGGAGGCGGGGTTAGAAATGAGCAGTTCTTC. As protein: CASSHLGGGVRNEQFF.

The chain employs TRBV18 and TRBJ2-7; the match to TRBD1 covers 8 bases. The germline CDR1 and CDR2 sequences are KGHSH and LQKENI. The CDR3 length is 15 residues. Germline trimming cut 4 bases from V and 2 bases from J; bases unmatched to any gene: 7. CDR3 in amino acids: CASSRTGTGTYEQYF. CDR3 DNA: TGTGCCAGCTCACGGACCGGGACAGGTACCTACGAGCAGTACTTC.

This chain uses TRBV5-1 with TRBJ1-1; maybe TRBD1 (5 bases). The CDR3 contains 13 residues. CDR1 is SGHRS and CDR2 is YFSETQ in the germline V gene. Trimming took 0 bases from V and 5 from J, leaving 8 bases between them. This chain's CDR3 is CASSLATETEAFF. The CDR3 nucleotides are TGCGCCAGCAGCTTGGCGACAGAAACTGAAGCTTTCTTT.